Sequencing of this TCR beta chain was carried out in a study of cytomegalovirus exposure and HLA in healthy donors. Study outcomes and limitations: In vitro confirmation showed three CMV-associated chains to be CMV antigen specific. Upon later analysis, TCR association rates were observed to vary by HLA locus, being highest for DRB1 and lowest for HLA-C.

Germline V gene lookup returns CDR1 SGDLS and CDR2 YYNGEE. V lost 0 bases and J 5 bases, leaving 8 bases between the germline ends. There are 13 residues in the CDR3. A multiplex PCR was run with 60 Vbeta primers and 13 Jbeta primers. TCRdb's table, derived via immunoSEQ multiplex PCR, lists solely in-frame clones and lacks some. The sample comprises around 190,000 clones, approximately 80% of which are singletons, and about 2.7% rests with the top ten. Note on this clone: Its matching antigen is unknown.

This sequence was found in a woman in her thirties in good health and CMV-seronegative. What was sequenced was PBMCs. J is TRBJ1-1 and V is TRBV9; D not resolved. CDR3 sequence: CASSVGRRTEAFF. For the CDR3, the DNA is TGTGCCAGCAGCGTAGGGAGGAGGACTGAAGCTTTCTTT.